The clone carrying this TCR beta chain was seen a handful of times. Its target is unknown. The source of the sample is a study of cytomegalovirus exposure and HLA in healthy donors. Findings and limits, study-wide: As a later analysis revealed, the rate of TCR association differed by HLA locus, with DRB1 most and HLA-C fewest.

The CDR3 is 14 residues long. Germline assignment: CDR1 KGHSH and CDR2 LQKENI. V was trimmed by 0 bases and J by 10 bases, leaving 15 bases between them. The PCR contained 60 Vbeta and 13 Jbeta primers. In the authors' methods: Later, an analysis found 65 million to 85 million unique TCR beta chains, and around 12 million of these were shared. The method was immunoSEQ multiplex PCR; TCRdb's version includes in-frame clones alone and lacks a portion of them. From that table come the V and J calls and clone size; the DNA was used to work out D and trimming. This sample has 120,000 or so clones; around 86% occur once, and the top ten carry 2% to 2.5%.

V is TRBV18 and J is TRBJ2-5, with D possibly TRBD1 on 5 matching bases. The origin of this receptor is a woman in her forties in good health and CMV-seronegative. Specimen: PBMCs. CDR3 amino acids: CASSPPDRGPIQYF. CDR3 nucleotides: TGTGCCAGCTCACCACCGGATAGGGGCCCGATCCAGTACTTC.